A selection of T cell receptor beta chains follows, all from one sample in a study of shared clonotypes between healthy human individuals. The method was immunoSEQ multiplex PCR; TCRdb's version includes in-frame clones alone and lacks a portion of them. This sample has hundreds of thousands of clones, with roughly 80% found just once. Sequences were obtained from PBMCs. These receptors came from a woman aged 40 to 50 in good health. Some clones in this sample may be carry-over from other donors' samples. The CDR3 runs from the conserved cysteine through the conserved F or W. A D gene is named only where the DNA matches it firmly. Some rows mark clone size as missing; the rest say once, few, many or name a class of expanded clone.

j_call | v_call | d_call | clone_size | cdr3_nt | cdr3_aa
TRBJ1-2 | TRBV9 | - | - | TGTGCCAGCAGCGTAACACCGTCTAACTATGGCTACACCTTC | CASSVTPSNYGYTF
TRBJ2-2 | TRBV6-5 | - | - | TGTGCCAGCAGTTACTCCTACGTCACCGGGGAGCTGTTTTTT | CASSYSYVTGELFF
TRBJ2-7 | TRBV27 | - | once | TGTGCCAGCAGTTTCTACAGGGATGACGAGCAGTACTTC | CASSFYRDDEQYF
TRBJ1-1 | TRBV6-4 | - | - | TGTGCCAGCAGTGAACAGGTGAACACTGAAGCTTTCTTT | CASSEQVNTEAFF
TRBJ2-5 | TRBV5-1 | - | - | TGCGCCAGCAGCACCCAGGGGCCATTGGAGACCCAGTACTTC | CASSTQGPLETQYF
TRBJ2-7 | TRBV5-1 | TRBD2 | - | TGCGCCAGCAGCTACCCAGCGGGAGTGGCTTCCTACGAGCAGTACTTC | CASSYPAGVASYEQYF
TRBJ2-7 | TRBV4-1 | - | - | TGCGCCAGCAGCCAGGGGTTGGTAGGCGAGCAGTACTTC | CASSQGLVGEQYF
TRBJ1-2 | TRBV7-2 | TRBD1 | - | TGTGCCGGCCGAGCCCCCGGGACAGGGGTTGGCTACACCTTC | CAGRAPGTGVGYTF
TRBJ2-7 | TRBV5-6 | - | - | TGTGCCAGCAGGACAGAACAGGGAAGGGTAGTCGACTACGAGCAGTACTTC | CASRTEQGRVVDYEQYF
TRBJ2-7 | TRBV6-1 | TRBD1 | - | TGTGCCAGCAGTGAACGGACAGGGTCCCACGAGCAGTACTTC | CASSERTGSHEQYF
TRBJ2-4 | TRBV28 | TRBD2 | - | TGTGCCAGCAGTGACGGGACTAGCGGGGTGAGAAACATTCAGTACTTC | CASSDGTSGVRNIQYF
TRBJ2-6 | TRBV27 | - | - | TGTGCCAGCAGTTCACACCTTAGGGGCTCTGGGGCCAACGTCCTGACTTTC | CASSSHLRGSGANVLTF
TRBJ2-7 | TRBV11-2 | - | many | TGTGCCAGCAGCTTAGGGGGGGGCCTCTACGAGCAGTACTTC | CASSLGGGLYEQYF
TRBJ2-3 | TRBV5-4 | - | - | TGTGCCAGCAGCTTGGGGACAGGCACAGATACGCAGTATTTT | CASSLGTGTDTQYF
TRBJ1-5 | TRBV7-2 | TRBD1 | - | TGTGCCAGCAGCTTAGTCGGGACGGGACAGGGCCGCCAGCCCCAGCATTTT | CASSLVGTGQGRQPQHF
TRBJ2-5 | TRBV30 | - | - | TGTGCCTGCAAATCGATAGAGACCCAGTACTTC | CACKSIETQYF
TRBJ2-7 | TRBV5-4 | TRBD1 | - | TGTGCCAGCAGCTTGGCCTTGGACAGGGGGCTCGAGCAGTACTTC | CASSLALDRGLEQYF
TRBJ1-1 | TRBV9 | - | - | TGTGCCAGCAGCCCCCATCTTGGAGGGGTCACTGAAGCTTTCTTT | CASSPHLGGVTEAFF
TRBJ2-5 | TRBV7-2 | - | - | TGTGCCAGCAGCTTAGTAGGGACTGGAGAGACCCAGTACTTC | CASSLVGTGETQYF
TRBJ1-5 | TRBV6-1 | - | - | TGTGCCAGCAGTGAAACGAGTTATCAGCCCCAGCATTTT | CASSETSYQPQHF
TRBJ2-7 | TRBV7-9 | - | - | TGTGCCAGCAGCGACCCCGGCAGGGGTGGCGAGCAGTACTTC | CASSDPGRGGEQYF
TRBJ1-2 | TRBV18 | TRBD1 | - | TGTGCCAGCTCACCCGAGACAGGGCGGCTCGTCTATGGCTACACCTTC | CASSPETGRLVYGYTF
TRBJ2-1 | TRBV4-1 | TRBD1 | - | TGCGCCAGCTCTCCGGGTGGGCCAAGACAGGGAAGTACCTACAATGAGCAGTTCTTC | CASSPGGPRQGSTYNEQFF
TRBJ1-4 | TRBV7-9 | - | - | TGTGCCAGTCTAGTGGCTAATGAAAAACTGTTTTTT | CASLVANEKLFF
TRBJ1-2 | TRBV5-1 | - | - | TGCGCCAGCAGCTCTCCCTCCGCCGCGGGGAACTATGGCTACACCTTC | CASSSPSAAGNYGYTF
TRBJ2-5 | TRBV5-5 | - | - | TGTGCCAGCAGCTTGGATGCCGGGGCTGGGGAGACCCAGTACTTC | CASSLDAGAGETQYF
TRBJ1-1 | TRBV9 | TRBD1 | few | TGTGCCAGCAGCGAAGGGGGCCCATGGAACACTGAAGCTTTCTTT | CASSEGGPWNTEAFF
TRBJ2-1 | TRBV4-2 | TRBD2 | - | TGTGCCAGCAGCCAAGATATAGCGGGAGGGGCCTACAATGAGCAGTTCTTC | CASSQDIAGGAYNEQFF
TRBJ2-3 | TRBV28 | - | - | TGTGCCAGCAGCTCTTCGACAGGAGATCCGGATACGCAGTATTTT | CASSSSTGDPDTQYF
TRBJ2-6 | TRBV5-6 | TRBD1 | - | TGTGCCAGCAGCTCTTCCGACAGGGGTACTGCTGGGGCCAACGTCCTGACTTTC | CASSSSDRGTAGANVLTF
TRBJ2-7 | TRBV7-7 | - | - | TGTGCTAGCAGCTTGGGGGGTGTAAACGAGCAGTACTTC | CASSLGGVNEQYF
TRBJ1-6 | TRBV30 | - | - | TGTGCCTGGAGCGCCGACGGGGGCCTCACGGGATCACCCCTCCACTTT | CAWSADGGLTGSPLHF
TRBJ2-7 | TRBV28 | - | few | TGTGCCAGCAGTTTTTTCTACGAGCAGTACTTC | CASSFFYEQYF
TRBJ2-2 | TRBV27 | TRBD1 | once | TGTGCCAGCAGTGGACAGGGTTCGAACACCGGGGAGCTGTTTTTT | CASSGQGSNTGELFF
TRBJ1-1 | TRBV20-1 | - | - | TGCAGTGTCAGGACATCTGAAGCTTTCTTT | CSVRTSEAFF
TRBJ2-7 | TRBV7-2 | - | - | TGTGCCAGCAGCTTACCAGCGGGACAATTCTACGAGCAGTACTTC | CASSLPAGQFYEQYF
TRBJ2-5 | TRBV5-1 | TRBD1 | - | TGCGCCAGCAGCAAGGACAGGGGGTTAGGGACCCAGTACTTC | CASSKDRGLGTQYF
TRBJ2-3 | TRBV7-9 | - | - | TGTGCCAGCAGCTTCACAGCTAGCACAGATACGCAGTATTTT | CASSFTASTDTQYF
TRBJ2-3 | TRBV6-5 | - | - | TGTGCCAGCAGGGCGACCGGGGGCGCGGTAGATACGCAGTATTTT | CASRATGGAVDTQYF
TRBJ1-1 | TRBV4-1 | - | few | TGCGCCAGCAGCCAAGATGGGAGGGAGAACACTGAAGCTTTCTTT | CASSQDGRENTEAFF
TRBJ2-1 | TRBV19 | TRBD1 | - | TGTGCCAGCGGACAGGGCAACGAATACAATGAGCAGTTCTTC | CASGQGNEYNEQFF
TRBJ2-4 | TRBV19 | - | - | TGTGCCAGTAGTGGGACCCAGGCGCTAAACATTCAGTACTTC | CASSGTQALNIQYF
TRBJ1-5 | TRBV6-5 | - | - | TGTGCCAGCAGCCGGACTCCTGATCAGCCCCAGCATTTT | CASSRTPDQPQHF